These 26 T cell receptor beta chains originate from one sample sequenced in a study of identical twins. One entry per CDR3 protein, called by TCRdb with MiXCR from the 5' RACE reads. The profile shows around 480,000 distinct CDR3 sequences, roughly an eighth of them singletons. The sample was also reused in another study, on yellow fever vaccine responses in identical twins.

The material sequenced was CD4+ T cells sorted from blood. The source is a woman aged 18 to 35 in good health.

This clonotype came up many times. V is TRBV10-3 and J is TRBJ2-5, with D perhaps assigned TRBD1 or TRBD2 (5 bases each). V was pared by 9 bases and J by 5 bases, with 13 bases between. This CDR3 has 12 amino acids. The V gene's germline CDR1 is ENHRY and CDR2 SYGVKD. The CDR3 DNA reads as TGTGCCATAGGCCCAGGGACCGAGACCCAGTACTTC. It codes for CAIGPGTETQYF.

There are many counts of this clonotype. The gene calls are TRBV20-1 and TRBJ2-3, with a tentative D call TRBD2 (6 bases). The CDR3 extends over 13 amino acids. Germline loops: CDR1 DFQATT, CDR2 SNEGSKA (reference sequence). The CDR3 region has the DNA TGCAGGACCGGGGGTGTTGGCACAGATACGCAGTATTTT. Amino acid sequence: CRTGGVGTDTQYF.

In its sample, this clonotype was seen once. V usage is TRBV20-1 and J usage is TRBJ2-2; 8 nucleotides match TRBD2. The trim removed 2 bases at V and 7 bases at J, leaving 12 bases unmatched. CDR1 and CDR2 (germline): DFQATT, SNEGSKA (reference sequence). The CDR3 sequence is 16 residues long. The CDR3 loop reads CSARPIRGGGIGELFF. The CDR3 nucleotides are TGCAGTGCTAGACCCATCCGGGGGGGAGGCATCGGGGAGCTGTTTTTT.

This clonotype was recorded a few times. The genes are TRBV7-2 and TRBJ2-7; 12 bases are a match to TRBD2. CDR3 size: 14 residues. Germline V gives CDR1 SGHTA, CDR2 FQGNSA. Germline trimming cut 7 bases from V and 7 bases from J; bases unmatched to any gene: 8. The CDR3 spells CASKRTSGDWEQYF. The DNA of the CDR3 is TGTGCCAGCAAACGGACTAGCGGGGATTGGGAGCAGTACTTC.

This clonotype turned up a few times. V usage is TRBV4-3 and J usage is TRBJ2-3, with D tentatively TRBD2 (6 bases). The V and J ends lost 0 bases and 14 bases respectively, with 18 bases between them. In germline, CDR1 is LGHNA, CDR2 YSLEER. The CDR3 has 14 amino acids. The CDR3 DNA reads as TGCGCCAGCAGCCAAGACCGGGACTCTTTGAGTCGGTATTTT. Its protein product is CASSQDRDSLSRYF.

This clonotype was picked up a small number of times. V and J are TRBV4-1 and TRBJ2-2; unclear D gene. Between the trimmed V and J ends, which lost 0 bases and 2 bases, there was a span of 10 bases. Germline CDR1 and CDR2: MGHRA and YSYEKL. The CDR3 is made up of 16 amino acids. CDR3 nucleotides: TGCGCCAGCAGCCAAGATTGGTCTACTAACACCGGGGAGCTGTTTTTT. Encoded protein: CASSQDWSTNTGELFF.

CDR3 amino acids: CASSRGLAGILSTDTQYF. CDR3 in DNA: TGTGCCAGCAGCCGGGGACTAGCGGGGATACTTAGCACAGATACGCAGTATTTT. The chain uses TRBV11-2 and TRBJ2-3, with TRBD2 matching 13 bases. Germline CDR1 is SGHAT and CDR2 is FQNNGV. The CDR3 has 18 residues. The trim removed 5 bases at V and 0 bases at J, leaving 8 bases unmatched. The whole variable domain, remainder taken from reference TRBV11-2 and TRBJ2-3, is EAGVAQSPRYKIIEKRQSVAFWCNPISGHATLYWYQQILGQGPKLLIQFQNNGVVDDSQLPKDRFSAERLKGVDSTLKIQPAKLEDSAVYLCASSRGLAGILSTDTQYFGPGTRLTVL.

The chain uses TRBV4-3 and TRBJ2-1; D ambiguous. From germline, CDR1 is LGHNA and CDR2 YSLEER. CDR3 length equals 17 residues. The V and J ends lost 1 base and 0 bases respectively, with 13 bases between them. The CDR3 loop is CASSQVLGVGSYNEQFF. DNA of the CDR3: TGCGCCAGCAGCCAAGTATTGGGTGTGGGCTCCTACAATGAGCAGTTCTTC.

This clonotype came up a few times. The CDR3 sequence is CASSPRQGVQYF. The CDR3 nucleotides read TGTGCCAGCAGCCCCCGACAGGGGGTGCAGTATTTT. V gene TRBV13 combines with J gene TRBJ2-3; TRBD1 matches at 9 bases. The CDR3 covers 12 residues. Losses at the gene ends were 5 bases for V and 11 bases for J; bases not matched to a gene: 5. Looked up from germline, CDR1 is PRHDT and CDR2 is FYEKMQ (reference sequence).

The J gene is TRBJ2-6, the V gene TRBV5-1; D might be TRBD1 or TRBD2, each matching 6 bases. CDR3 size: 18 residues. V gave up 4 bases and J gave up 0 bases, with 17 bases separating them. Germline CDR1 SGHRS, CDR2 YFSETQ. CDR3 nucleotide sequence: TGCGCCAGCAGCCCGGGTGGGGGGCAAATCTCTGGGGCCAACGTCCTGACTTTC. Amino acids: CASSPGGGQISGANVLTF.

This clonotype appeared a few times. V and J are TRBV5-1 and TRBJ2-5, with 11 bases that match TRBD2. After removal of 4 bases from V and 5 bases from J, the junction contained 7 bases not matched to a gene. This CDR3 region has 15 residues. From germline, CDR1 is SGHRS and CDR2 YFSETQ. In nucleotides, the CDR3 is TGCGCCAGCAGCCCACTACTAGCGGGAGAGGAGACCCAGTACTTC. Protein sequence: CASSPLLAGEETQYF.

The chain couples TRBV11-2 to TRBJ1-2, with D unresolved. This CDR3 contains 14 residues. The V gene's germline CDR1 is SGHAT and CDR2 FQNNGV. Deletions cut 1 base from V and 2 bases from J, with 8 bases between. The chain's CDR3 is CASSLGSSNYGYTF. DNA of the CDR3: TGTGCCAGCAGCTTAGGCTCCAGCAACTATGGCTACACCTTC.

This clonotype was seen a handful of times. The chain joins TRBV3-1 to TRBJ2-5; the match to TRBD2 covers 11 bases. The CDR3 has 15 residues. The germline V gene has CDR1 LGHDT and CDR2 YNNKEL (reference sequence). The V segment lost 1 base and the J segment 8 bases; nucleotides outside the gene matches: 6. The CDR3 DNA is TGTGCCAGCAGCCAAGGAACTAGCGGGGGTGGTACCCAGTACTTC. Encoded protein: CASSQGTSGGGTQYF.

This clonotype turned up a few times. V gene TRBV27 combines with J gene TRBJ2-5, with D unclear. Trimming took 7 bases from V and 2 from J, leaving 32 bases between them. The germline gives CDR1 MNHEY, CDR2 SMNVEV (reference sequence). The CDR3 runs 20 residues. The CDR3 DNA follows: TGTGCCAGCATTCCCCCGAGGAGCCCTTCTACTCTCCGGCTTCAAGAGACCCAGTACTTC. Amino acids: CASIPPRSPSTLRLQETQYF.

The V call is TRBV20-1, the J call TRBJ2-2; perhaps TRBD2 as D (6 bases). The CDR3 consists of 13 residues. Germline V lookup: CDR1 DFQATT, CDR2 SNEGSKA (reference sequence). Trimming left V 6 bases short and J 4 bases short, with 12 bases between. DNA for the CDR3: TGCAGTGCATGGGACTTAACCACCGGGGAGCTGTTTTTT. It yields the protein CSAWDLTTGELFF.

The chain employs TRBV7-6 and TRBJ2-3; D tentatively fits TRBD1 or TRBD2 (5 bases each). CDR3 length equals 15 residues. Trimming left V 1 base short and J 5 bases short, with 13 bases between. Germline V gene lookup returns CDR1 SGHVS and CDR2 FNYEAQ. The CDR3 protein is CASSLGGLGEDTQYF. The CDR3 nucleotides read TGTGCCAGCAGCTTAGGGGGTTTGGGGGAAGATACGCAGTATTTT.

V and J are TRBV27 and TRBJ2-3; 10 bases map to TRBD2. V lost 4 bases, J lost 4 bases, and 8 bases stayed unmatched. Germline-derived CDR1 and CDR2 are MNHEY and SMNVEV (reference sequence). The CDR3 loop spans 16 amino acids. The CDR3 loop reads CASSSLAGVRSDTQYF. In nucleotides, the CDR3 is TGTGCCAGCAGTTCCCTAGCGGGAGTGAGATCAGATACGCAGTATTTT.

This clonotype was detected a few times. V and J are TRBV7-6 and TRBJ2-1; no clear D gene. The CDR3 extends over 14 amino acids. Germline V lookup: CDR1 SGHVS, CDR2 FNYEAQ. The V end lost 1 base, the J end lost 4 bases, and 8 bases lay between the germline ends. CDR3 region: CASSLGGMYNEQFF. CDR3 in DNA: TGTGCCAGCAGCTTAGGGGGAATGTACAATGAGCAGTTCTTC. The complete variable domain, with remaining parts taken from reference TRBV7-6 and TRBJ2-1, reads GAGVSQSPRYKVTKRGQDVALRCDPISGHVSLYWYRQALGQGPEFLTYFNYEAQQDKSGLPNDRFSAERPEGSISTLTIQRTEQRDSAMYRCASSLGGMYNEQFFGPGTRLTVL.

This clonotype was detected only a few times. The CDR3 nucleotides read TGTGCCAGCAGTATGGACAGGGATAGCAATCAGCCCCAGCATTTT. Encoded protein: CASSMDRDSNQPQHF. The rearrangement uses TRBV6-1 and TRBJ1-5; 8 positions match TRBD1. V lost 5 bases and J lost 0; bases outside the gene matches: 3. This CDR3 has 15 amino acids. From germline, CDR1 is MNHNS and CDR2 SASEGT.

This clonotype was counted a few times. The chain is built from TRBV5-1 and TRBJ2-3; the match to TRBD1 covers 8 bases. This CDR3 is 15 amino acids long. The V segment lost 4 bases and the J segment 4 bases; nucleotides outside the gene matches: 8. The germline V gene has CDR1 SGHRS and CDR2 YFSETQ. The DNA for the CDR3 is TGCGCCAGCAGCGGTGGACAGGGAATCGCAGATACGCAGTATTTT. This sequence encodes CASSGGQGIADTQYF.

The V gene is TRBV9, the J gene TRBJ2-5; D is ambiguous. The CDR3 has 14 residues. V was shortened by 1 base and J by 3 bases, with 10 bases between the two germline ends. Germline CDR1 is SGDLS and CDR2 is YYNGEE. The CDR3 protein is CASSVLPAEETQYF. The DNA of the CDR3 is TGTGCCAGCAGCGTACTCCCCGCAGAAGAGACCCAGTACTTC. The full variable domain, in which reference TRBV9 and TRBJ2-5 provide the parts outside the CDR3, is DSGVTQTPKHLITATGQRVTLRCSPRSGDLSVYWYQQSLDQGLQFLIQYYNGEERAKGNILERFSAQQFPDLHSELNLSSLELGDSALYFCASSVLPAEETQYFGPGTRLLVL.

This clonotype was counted ten times or more. The chain couples TRBV7-2 to TRBJ2-7; possible D gene TRBD1, 5 bases. The CDR3 covers 13 residues. CDR1 and CDR2 from the germline V gene are SGHTA and FQGNSA. Trimming removed 7 bases from V and 3 bases from J, with 13 bases in between. The CDR3 region has the DNA TGTGCCAGCACCCGCGATCAGGGCTACGAGCAGTACTTC. Its protein is CASTRDQGYEQYF.

The V and J genes are TRBV7-3 and TRBJ2-2, with 12 nucleotides matching TRBD2. With 5 bases clipped from V and 8 bases from J, the junction kept 3 bases outside the gene matches. The CDR3 spans 14 residues. Germline V gene data show CDR1 as SGHTA and CDR2 as FQGTGA. The CDR3 DNA sequence: TGTGCCAGCAGCGGACTAGCGGGGCCTGGGGAGCTGTTTTTT. It is translated as CASSGLAGPGELFF.

The chain employs TRBV29-1 and TRBJ2-7, with D possibly matching TRBD1 (5 bases). The V end lost 7 bases, the J end lost 2 bases, and 24 bases lay between the germline ends. Germline lookup yields CDR1 SQVTM and CDR2 ANQGSEA. CDR3 length: 16 residues. The DNA for the CDR3 is TGCAGCGCAGACCGGTGGGGTCAGGCAGGGACCTACGAGCAGTACTTC. Translation gives CSADRWGQAGTYEQYF.

This clonotype occurred many times. The chain employs TRBV4-3 and TRBJ2-1, with D tentatively TRBD2 (6 bases). The CDR3 is 14 amino acids. V lost 0 bases and J lost 12, with 15 bases in between. The germline gives CDR1 LGHNA, CDR2 YSLEER. The CDR3, as DNA: TGCGCCAGCAGCCAAGATTTGGCGGGGACTCCGCAGTTCTTC. It specifies CASSQDLAGTPQFF.

The gene calls are TRBV5-5 and TRBJ1-6; D unresolved. Trimming removed 5 bases from V and 0 bases from J, with 18 bases in between. The CDR3 runs to 18 residues. Germline CDR1 is SGHKS and CDR2 is YYEKEE (reference sequence). DNA for the CDR3: TGTGCCAGCAGAGGAGGCGTGCCGTTAAGCTCCTATAATTCACCCCTCCACTTT. Translating it yields CASRGGVPLSSYNSPLHF.